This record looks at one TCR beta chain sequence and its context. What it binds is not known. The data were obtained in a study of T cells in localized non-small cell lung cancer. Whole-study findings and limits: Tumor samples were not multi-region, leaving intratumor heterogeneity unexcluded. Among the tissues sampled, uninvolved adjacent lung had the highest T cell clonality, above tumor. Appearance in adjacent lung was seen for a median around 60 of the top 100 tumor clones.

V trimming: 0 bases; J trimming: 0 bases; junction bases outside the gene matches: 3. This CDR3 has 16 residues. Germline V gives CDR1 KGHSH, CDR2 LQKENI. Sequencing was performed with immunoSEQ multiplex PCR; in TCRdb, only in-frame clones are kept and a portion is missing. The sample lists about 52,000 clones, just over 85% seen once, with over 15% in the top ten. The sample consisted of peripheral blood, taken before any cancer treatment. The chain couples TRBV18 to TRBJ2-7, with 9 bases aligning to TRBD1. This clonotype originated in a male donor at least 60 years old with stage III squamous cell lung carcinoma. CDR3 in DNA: TGTGCCAGCTCACCACCGGGACAGGGTATCTCCTACGAGCAGTACTTC. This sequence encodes CASSPPGQGISYEQYF.